A single sample gave rise to the 26 T cell receptor beta chains below, sequenced in a study of cytomegalovirus exposure and HLA in healthy donors. PCR involved 60 Vbeta and 13 Jbeta primers. Here immunoSEQ multiplex PCR was the method, and the copy in TCRdb shows in-frame clones only, minus some. This sample's clone table lists 70,000 or so clones. Sequencing was performed on PBMCs. The receptors stem from a female donor in good health and CMV-seropositive.

The chain has TRBV6-6 and TRBJ2-1, with no clear D. Trimming took off 7 bases at V and 0 bases at J, with 10 bases between the two ends. This CDR3 is 14 amino acids long. Germline CDR1 and CDR2: MNHNY and SVGAGI (reference sequence). The CDR3 sequence: CASNSPSSYNEQFF. The CDR3 region has the DNA TGTGCCAGCAATTCTCCCAGCTCCTACAATGAGCAGTTCTTC.

The chain has TRBV19 and TRBJ2-7; 10 bases map to TRBD2. The CDR3 covers 14 residues. The junction had 7 bases not matched to a gene; V was cut back by 5 bases and J by 6 bases. CDR1 LNHDA and CDR2 SQIVND come from the germline V gene (reference sequence). The CDR3 DNA reads TGTGCCAGTAGTCGGTCTAGCGGGAGTAGCGAGCAGTACTTC. This encodes CASSRSSGSSEQYF. The full variable domain, with the rest looked up from reference TRBV19 and TRBJ2-7, is DGGITQSPKYLFRKEGQNVTLSCEQNLNHDAMYWYRQDPGQGLRLIYYSQIVNDFQKGDIAEGYSVSREKKESFPLTVTSAQKNPTAFYLCASSRSSGSSEQYFGPGTRLTVT.

The gene calls are TRBV5-1 and TRBJ2-1; 13 nucleotides align to TRBD2. Per germline, CDR1 SGHRS and CDR2 YFSETQ. CDR3 length: 16 amino acids. Trimming at V came to 3 bases and at J to 6 bases, leaving 6 bases not matched to a gene. Written as DNA, the CDR3 is TGCGCCAGCAGCTCTACTAGCGGGGGGGCCGGCAATGAGCAGTTCTTC. This codes for CASSSTSGGAGNEQFF.

The chain combines TRBV7-9 with TRBJ1-1; no definite D call. The ends were cut back, 5 bases at V and 0 bases at J, with 10 bases in the middle. Per germline, CDR1 SEHNR and CDR2 FQNEAQ (reference sequence). This CDR3 is 14 amino acids long. This CDR3 is CASSGRILNTEAFF. DNA for the CDR3: TGTGCCAGCAGCGGCAGGATCCTGAACACTGAAGCTTTCTTT.

The chain combines TRBV27 with TRBJ2-1; perhaps TRBD2 as D (6 bases). This CDR3 is 15 amino acids long. Between the trimmed V and J ends, which lost 5 bases and 0 bases, there was a span of 11 bases. Germline CDR1 MNHEY, CDR2 SMNVEV (reference sequence). The CDR3 coding sequence is TGTGCCAGCAGTCCCGGGACTTTCTCCTACAATGAGCAGTTCTTC. This encodes CASSPGTFSYNEQFF.

This chain links TRBV5-6 with TRBJ1-1; 10 bases align to TRBD1. The CDR3 is 16 amino acids. CDR1 is SGHDT and CDR2 is YYEEEE in the germline V gene. Germline trimming cut 4 bases from V and 7 bases from J; bases unmatched to any gene: 13. Here the CDR3 reads CASSIPGQGLSNEAFF. In DNA, the CDR3 is TGTGCCAGCAGCATACCGGGACAGGGGCTCTCGAATGAAGCTTTCTTT.

This rearrangement joins TRBV29-1 to TRBJ2-1, with 7 bases aligning to TRBD2. Trimming took 7 bases from V and 1 from J; bases not matched to a gene: 4. This CDR3 contains 13 residues. Germline lookup yields CDR1 SQVTM and CDR2 ANQGSEA. The CDR3 spells CSGQRGSYNEQFF. CDR3 sequence (DNA): TGCAGCGGGCAGCGGGGATCCTACAATGAGCAGTTCTTC.

J is TRBJ2-2 and V is TRBV27; no clear D gene. The CDR3 is made up of 13 amino acids. Trimming took off 5 bases at V and 7 bases at J, with 11 bases between the two ends. CDR1 is MNHEY, CDR2 SMNVEV, per germline (reference sequence). This CDR3 is CASSVIASGELFF. The DNA for the CDR3 is TGTGCCAGCAGTGTAATAGCTAGCGGGGAGCTGTTTTTT.

This chain connects TRBV6-5 to TRBJ1-1; perhaps TRBD1 as D (5 bases). From germline, CDR1 is MNHEY and CDR2 SVGAGI. This CDR3 is 16 amino acids long. V was shortened by 2 bases and J by 0 bases, with 13 bases between the two germline ends. The CDR3, as DNA: TGTGCCAGCAGTTACGACCCAAGGGGCATGAACACTGAAGCTTTCTTT. It codes for CASSYDPRGMNTEAFF.

The chain uses TRBV7-9 and TRBJ1-1, with unresolved D. The V gene lost 8 bases and the J gene lost 0 bases, with 10 bases spanning the gap. This CDR3 contains 13 residues. In germline, CDR1 is SEHNR, CDR2 FQNEAQ (reference sequence). This CDR3 is CASGRTMNTEAFF. CDR3 nucleotide sequence: TGTGCCAGCGGCAGAACTATGAACACTGAAGCTTTCTTT.

The chain has TRBV27 and TRBJ1-2, with a tentative D call TRBD1 (5 bases). The germline gives CDR1 MNHEY, CDR2 SMNVEV (reference sequence). V lost 3 bases and J 6 bases, leaving 8 bases between the germline ends. The CDR3 is made up of 12 amino acids. CDR3 sequence reads: CASSFQGDGYTF. CDR3 bases: TGTGCCAGCAGTTTCCAGGGCGATGGCTACACCTTC.

This sequence joins TRBV5-1 and TRBJ1-1; D not resolved. Germline values: CDR1 SGHRS, CDR2 YFSETQ. V lost 4 bases and J lost 7, with 14 bases in between. The CDR3 covers 13 residues. The CDR3: CASSPAQAIEAFF. CDR3 DNA sequence: TGCGCCAGCAGCCCGGCGCAGGCGATTGAAGCTTTCTTT.

The V gene is TRBV9, the J gene TRBJ2-1, with TRBD2 matching over 9 bases. The J segment lost 0 bases and the V segment lost 0 bases, leaving 4 bases of the junction unmatched. Germline-derived CDR1 and CDR2 are SGDLS and YYNGEE. The CDR3 totals 17 residues. This CDR3 is CASSVVAGASSYNEQFF. The CDR3 coding sequence is TGTGCCAGCAGCGTAGTAGCGGGGGCCAGCTCCTACAATGAGCAGTTCTTC. The full variable domain, its missing parts supplied by reference TRBV9 and TRBJ2-1, is DSGVTQTPKHLITATGQRVTLRCSPRSGDLSVYWYQQSLDQGLQFLIQYYNGEERAKGNILERFSAQQFPDLHSELNLSSLELGDSALYFCASSVVAGASSYNEQFFGPGTRLTVL.

The rearrangement uses TRBV2 and TRBJ2-5; the D gene is possibly TRBD2 (5 bases). CDR3 size: 12 residues. V lost 4 bases and J 5 bases, leaving 8 bases between the germline ends. CDR1 and CDR2 (germline): SNHLY, FYNNEI. In DNA form, the CDR3 reads TGTGCCAGCAGTGCGGGATGGGAGACCCAGTACTTC. It translates to CASSAGWETQYF.

V is TRBV5-1 and J is TRBJ2-1; 9 bases are a match to TRBD1. Trimming removed 3 bases from V and 7 bases from J; junction bases left unmatched: 8. The CDR3 is 15 residues long. CDR1 is SGHRS and CDR2 is YFSETQ in the germline V gene. The DNA for the CDR3 is TGCGCCAGCAGCTCGGTAGGGACAGGGATTAATGAGCAGTTCTTC. This translates into CASSSVGTGINEQFF.

The chain is built from TRBV6-4 and TRBJ2-7; 8 positions agree with TRBD2. The length of the CDR3 is 13 residues. With 5 bases clipped from V and 4 bases from J, the junction kept 4 bases outside the gene matches. Germline loops: CDR1 MRHNA, CDR2 SNTAGT. CDR3 DNA: TGTGCCAGCAGTCAATCGGGGGGGTACGAGCAGTACTTC. It encodes CASSQSGGYEQYF.

V gene TRBV4-1 combines with J gene TRBJ2-1, with 9 bases aligning to TRBD2. Unmatched junction bases numbered 3, after V lost 2 bases and J lost 4 bases. CDR3 length equals 15 residues. Germline V gene sequence: CDR1 MGHRA, CDR2 YSYEKL. Written as DNA, the CDR3 is TGCGCCAGCAGCCAACGACTAGCGGAGTACAATGAGCAGTTCTTC. Translating it yields CASSQRLAEYNEQFF.

The chain joins TRBV15 to TRBJ2-2; D unclear. The CDR3 is 14 amino acids. Looked up from germline, CDR1 is LNHNV and CDR2 is YYDKDF (reference sequence). The V end lost 0 bases, the J end lost 1 base, and 3 bases lay between the germline ends. The CDR3 DNA sequence: TGTGCCACCAGCAGAGATATGAACACCGGGGAGCTGTTTTTT. Residues: CATSRDMNTGELFF.

The chain combines TRBV19 with TRBJ2-7; D is perhaps TRBD1 (6 bases). The germline V and J ends were trimmed by 5 bases and 1 base, with 18 bases remaining between them. Germline V gives CDR1 LNHDA, CDR2 SQIVND (reference sequence). This CDR3 has 16 amino acids. The CDR3: CASSFSSGVSSYEQYF. The CDR3 DNA sequence: TGTGCCAGTAGTTTTTCGTCAGGGGTTAGTTCCTACGAGCAGTACTTC.

The chain recombines TRBV29-1 with TRBJ1-1, with 7 nucleotides matching TRBD1. The CDR3 covers 13 residues. The V gene end was trimmed by 6 bases and the J gene end by 6 bases; junction bases not matched to a gene: 10. Per germline, CDR1 SQVTM and CDR2 ANQGSEA. CDR3 nucleotides: TGCAGCGTCGTCGACAGGGCAAGGGCTGAAGCTTTCTTT. This gives the protein CSVVDRARAEAFF.

The chain combines TRBV19 with TRBJ1-3; 10 nucleotides match TRBD1. V was clipped by 10 bases and J by 2 bases; unmatched bases: 2. CDR3 length: 13 amino acids. Per the germline V gene, CDR1 is LNHDA and CDR2 is SQIVND (reference sequence). The CDR3 bases are TGTGCCACTGGGACAGGGGCTGGAAACACCATATATTTT. This codes for CATGTGAGNTIYF. The whole variable domain, filled in from reference TRBV19 and TRBJ1-3, reads DGGITQSPKYLFRKEGQNVTLSCEQNLNHDAMYWYRQDPGQGLRLIYYSQIVNDFQKGDIAEGYSVSREKKESFPLTVTSAQKNPTAFYLCATGTGAGNTIYFGEGSWLTVV.

The chain uses TRBV30 and TRBJ2-7; 8 positions match TRBD2. CDR1 GTSNPN and CDR2 SVGIG come from the germline V gene (reference sequence). The CDR3 extends over 14 amino acids. V lost 2 bases and J lost 0; bases outside the gene matches: 3. CDR3 region: CAWSRAGGSYEQYF. In DNA, the CDR3 is TGTGCCTGGAGTAGGGCGGGGGGCTCCTACGAGCAGTACTTC.

This chain uses TRBV27 with TRBJ2-1; D is uncertain. The CDR3 is 14 amino acids. CDR1 is MNHEY and CDR2 is SMNVEV in the germline V gene (reference sequence). The V end lost 7 bases, the J end lost 0 bases, and 10 bases lay between the germline ends. The CDR3 nucleotides read TGTGCCAGCACCCGGCGGAGCTCCTACAATGAGCAGTTCTTC. Protein: CASTRRSSYNEQFF.

The chain employs TRBV27 and TRBJ1-2; D possibly corresponds to TRBD1 (5 bases). This CDR3 has 14 amino acids. Trimming removed 3 bases from V and 4 bases from J, with 12 bases in between. Per germline, CDR1 MNHEY and CDR2 SMNVEV (reference sequence). This CDR3 is CASSFNGGGYGYTF. Here the CDR3 DNA reads TGTGCCAGCAGTTTCAACGGGGGGGGCTATGGCTACACCTTC.

The rearrangement uses TRBV6-6 and TRBJ1-5; possibly TRBD1 for D (6 bases). The CDR3 spans 15 residues. Germline CDR1 and CDR2: MNHNY and SVGAGI (reference sequence). V shed 5 bases and J shed 6 bases, with 17 bases lying between them. The CDR3 loop reads CASSIRDTRSQPQHF. Here the CDR3 DNA reads TGTGCCAGCAGTATCCGGGACACGCGTAGTCAGCCCCAGCATTTT.

This chain joins TRBV9 and TRBJ1-6; unclear D gene. This CDR3 comprises 14 residues. Germline CDR1 and CDR2: SGDLS and YYNGEE. The V end was cut by 1 base, the J end by 8 bases, with 10 bases between. CDR3 protein: CASSVMGEDSPLHF. For the CDR3, the DNA is TGTGCCAGCAGCGTAATGGGTGAGGATTCACCCCTCCACTTT.